The 4 T cell receptor beta chains in this list originate from one sample, sequenced in a study of blood T cell repertoires in COVID-19. TCRdb's table, derived via immunoSEQ multiplex PCR, lists solely in-frame clones and lacks some. This table has roughly 100,000 clones, roughly nine tenths appearing once. Sequenced material: peripheral blood. Receptors originate from a human donor in a cohort sampled during active COVID-19.

The gene calls are TRBV3-1 (or the pseudogene TRBV3-2) and TRBJ2-1; D possibly corresponds to TRBD2 (5 bases). Looked up from germline, CDR1 is LGHDT and CDR2 is YNNKEL (reference sequence). V was cut by 0 bases and J by 9 bases, with 15 bases left in between. CDR3 size: 15 residues. CDR3 amino acids: CASSQETRRAGEQFF. CDR3 nucleotide sequence: TGTGCCAGCAGCCAAGAAACACGTCGGGCGGGTGAGCAGTTCTTC.

V and J are TRBV6-5 and TRBJ1-1, with D uncertain. There are 15 residues in the CDR3. V was cut by 0 bases and J by 0 bases, with 8 bases left in between. Per germline, CDR1 MNHEY and CDR2 SVGAGI. The CDR3 protein is CASSYSKRVNTEAFF. The DNA for the CDR3 is TGTGCCAGCAGTTACTCGAAGAGGGTGAACACTGAAGCTTTCTTT.

The chain is built from TRBV21-1 and TRBJ2-7; TRBD2 was called by the table and not checked on the DNA. TRBV21-1 is assigned pseudogene status. The CDR3 sequence is 12 residues long. CDR3 DNA sequence: TGTGCCAGCAGCAACCGGAGCTACGAGCAGTACTTC. This encodes CASSNRSYEQYF.

J is TRBJ2-7 and V is TRBV15; no definite D call. CDR1 and CDR2 (germline): LNHNV, YYDKDF (reference sequence). The V end was cut by 1 base, the J end by 6 bases, with 16 bases between. The CDR3 is made up of 15 amino acids. The CDR3 here is CATSRGSAGSGEQYF. The CDR3 region has the DNA TGTGCCACCAGCAGAGGTTCAGCCGGCTCGGGCGAGCAGTACTTC.